The 32 T cell receptor beta chains below come from one sample, sequenced in a study of spatial heterogeneity in lung cancer. Time point specified: sample taken at primary tumor resection. TCRdb called the 5' RACE reads again in MiXCR, with one record for every CDR3 protein. The data hold roughly 40,000 distinct CDR3 sequences, with over 6.5% observed a single time. The sample in question was PBMCs, obtained at surgery. The receptors derive from a female donor with early-stage non-small cell lung cancer.

This clonotype was detected many times. The gene calls are TRBV6-5 and TRBJ1-1; D remains ambiguous. The CDR3 loop spans 14 amino acids. CDR1 MNHEY and CDR2 SVGAGI come from the germline V gene. V was shortened by 7 bases and J by 0 bases, with 12 bases between the two germline ends. In nucleotides, the CDR3 is TGTGCCAGCACCAATCTTTTTATGAACACTGAAGCTTTCTTT. As protein: CASTNLFMNTEAFF.

This clonotype came up a few times. The chain recombines TRBV12-3 or TRBV12-4 with TRBJ2-7, with 11 nucleotides matching TRBD2. J gave up 2 bases and V 3 bases, and 3 bases lay outside the gene matches. CDR3 length: 15 amino acids. This CDR3 reads CASSFTSGGTYEQYF. The CDR3 coding sequence is TGTGCCAGCAGTTTCACTAGCGGGGGAACCTACGAGCAGTACTTC.

This clonotype came up many times. The V call is TRBV24-1, the J call TRBJ2-7; the D call may be TRBD1 or TRBD2 (6 bases each). In germline, CDR1 is KGHDR, CDR2 SFDVKD. V was pared by 6 bases and J by 1 base, with 18 bases between. The CDR3 runs 16 residues. This CDR3 reads CATSHPRGGTSYEQYF. The CDR3 DNA sequence: TGTGCCACCAGTCACCCACGAGGGGGGACTTCCTACGAGCAGTACTTC.

This clonotype appeared many times. The genes are TRBV5-4 and TRBJ2-1; 10 bases are a match to TRBD2. This CDR3 spans 15 amino acids. Germline V lookup: CDR1 SGHNT, CDR2 YYREEE (reference sequence). The J segment lost 5 bases and the V segment lost 2 bases, leaving 4 bases of the junction unmatched. CDR3 amino acids: CASSFGSGGDNEQFF. The CDR3 DNA reads as TGTGCCAGCAGCTTCGGAAGCGGGGGGGACAATGAGCAGTTCTTC.

This clonotype occurred many times. The rearrangement joins TRBV29-1 to TRBJ1-2; 8 positions match TRBD1. The germline V gene encodes CDR1 SQVTM and CDR2 ANQGSEA. The CDR3 totals 17 residues. V lost 8 bases, J lost 4 bases, and 21 bases stayed unmatched. CDR3 coding DNA: TGCAGCACCACCCCTTGGTCGGGGAGACAGGGGCTCTATGGCTACACCTTC. Translating it yields CSTTPWSGRQGLYGYTF.

This clonotype was seen only a few times. V usage is TRBV5-5 and J usage is TRBJ1-6; 11 bases align to TRBD1. V dropped 0 bases and J dropped 11; count of bases not matched to a gene: 7. The CDR3 contains 16 residues. Germline V gives CDR1 SGHKS, CDR2 YYEKEE (reference sequence). CDR3 protein: CASSLVRTGGRAPLHF. Here the CDR3 DNA reads TGTGCCAGCAGCTTGGTCCGGACAGGGGGCCGGGCACCCCTCCACTTT. The whole variable domain, remainder taken from reference TRBV5-5 and TRBJ1-6, is DAGVTQSPTHLIKTRGQQVTLRCSPISGHKSVSWYQQVLGQGPQFIFQYYEKEERGRGNFPDRFSARQFPNYSSELNVNALLLGDSALYLCASSLVRTGGRAPLHFGNGTRLTVT.

This clonotype has only a few counts. This chain joins TRBV4-3 and TRBJ2-4; D not certain. V was cut by 1 base and J by 3 bases, with 10 bases left in between. The CDR3 is 15 amino acids. Germline V gene lookup returns CDR1 LGHNA and CDR2 YSLEER. The CDR3: CASSQGATRKNIQYF. As DNA, the CDR3 is TGCGCCAGCAGCCAAGGCGCGACCCGCAAAAACATTCAGTACTTC.

This clonotype showed up just once. The chain uses TRBV5-1 and TRBJ2-1; TRBD1 matches at 10 bases. Trimming took 4 bases from V and 7 from J; bases not matched to a gene: 8. CDR3 length: 15 residues. Germline lookup yields CDR1 SGHRS and CDR2 YFSETQ. The CDR3 region has the DNA TGCGCCAGCAGCCCATCCGGGACAGGGGAAAATGAGCAGTTCTTC. The encoded protein is CASSPSGTGENEQFF.

The V gene is TRBV6-2 or TRBV6-3, the J gene TRBJ2-5; tentative D call: TRBD2 (7 bases). V was pared by 7 bases and J by 4 bases, with 19 bases between. Germline CDR1 and CDR2: MNHEY and SVGEGT. This CDR3 is 15 amino acids long. The CDR3 coding sequence is TGTGCCAGCATATTGGGGGGGCCGAGAAGAGAGACCCAGTACTTC. Its translation is CASILGGPRRETQYF.

This clonotype was seen a handful of times. V gene TRBV24-1 combines with J gene TRBJ2-5; D unresolved. Trimming shortened V by 4 bases and J by 4 bases, and 12 bases separated the two germline ends. CDR1 and CDR2 (germline): KGHDR, SFDVKD. The CDR3 length is 14 residues. CDR3 residues: CATSDPPPLETQYF. CDR3 coding DNA: TGTGCCACCAGTGACCCCCCGCCCCTAGAGACCCAGTACTTC.

There are many counts of this clonotype. The rearrangement links TRBV12-3 or TRBV12-4 to TRBJ1-5, with D uncertain. Deletions cut 1 base from V and 2 bases from J, with 6 bases between. This CDR3 has 14 residues. The CDR3 DNA is TGTGCCAGCAGTTTAGGTGGCGGCAATCAGCCCCAGCATTTT. Amino acid sequence: CASSLGGGNQPQHF.

This clonotype was recorded many times. This chain uses TRBV5-1 with TRBJ2-5; the match to TRBD2 covers 7 bases. V lost 2 bases and J lost 4; bases outside the gene matches: 8. Germline values: CDR1 SGHRS, CDR2 YFSETQ. This CDR3 comprises 15 residues. For the CDR3, the DNA is TGCGCCAGCAGCTTACCCGGGACTAAGGGAGAGACCCAGTACTTC. Protein product: CASSLPGTKGETQYF.

There are many counts of this clonotype. The chain links TRBV5-1 to TRBJ1-1, with D perhaps matching TRBD1 (5 bases). Germline-derived CDR1 and CDR2 are SGHRS and YFSETQ. The germline V and J ends were trimmed by 4 bases and 0 bases, with 10 bases remaining between them. The length of the CDR3 is 14 residues. CDR3 sequence: CASSGDGLNTEAFF. The CDR3 DNA sequence: TGCGCCAGCAGCGGGGACGGATTGAACACTGAAGCTTTCTTT.

The chain has TRBV20-1 and TRBJ1-1, with D possibly being TRBD1 (6 bases). V gave up 5 bases and J gave up 3 bases, with 13 bases separating them. This CDR3 region has 13 residues. Germline V gives CDR1 DFQATT, CDR2 SNEGSKA (reference sequence). The CDR3 region is CSAPQGVDTEAFF. CDR3 nucleotide sequence: TGCAGTGCTCCACAGGGAGTAGACACTGAAGCTTTCTTT.

This clonotype was recorded at least ten times. V is TRBV20-1 and J is TRBJ2-5; 12 bases match TRBD2. Germline V gives CDR1 DFQATT, CDR2 SNEGSKA (reference sequence). With 3 bases clipped from V and 5 bases from J, the junction kept 10 bases outside the gene matches. CDR3 length: 16 residues. The chain's CDR3 is CSASPASGGAWETQYF. The CDR3 DNA sequence: TGCAGTGCTAGTCCCGCTAGCGGGGGGGCCTGGGAGACCCAGTACTTC.

This clonotype was picked up many times. The J gene is TRBJ2-7, the V gene TRBV7-9; D is uncertain. V was cut by 5 bases and J by 5 bases, with 7 bases left in between. The CDR3 is 11 amino acids. Germline CDR1 reads SEHNR; CDR2 reads FQNEAQ (reference sequence). This CDR3 reads CASSPQNEQYF. The CDR3 DNA reads TGTGCCAGCAGCCCGCAGAACGAGCAGTACTTC. The full variable domain, rest sourced from reference TRBV7-9 and TRBJ2-7, is DTGVSQNPRHKITKRGQNVTFRCDPISEHNRLYWYRQTLGQGPEFLTYFQNEAQLEKSRLLSDRFSAERPKGSFSTLEIQRTEQGDSAMYLCASSPQNEQYFGPGTRLTVT.

This clonotype has ten or more counts. The V call is TRBV6-2 or TRBV6-3, the J call TRBJ1-4; no clear D gene. V was pared by 2 bases and J by 2 bases, with 9 bases between. The CDR3 has 15 residues. The germline V gene has CDR1 MNHEY and CDR2 SVGEGT. Written as DNA, the CDR3 is TGTGCCAGCAGTTACCTGGAGGGCACTAATGAAAAACTGTTTTTT. It yields the protein CASSYLEGTNEKLFF.

This clonotype was recorded many times. J is TRBJ1-2 and V is TRBV20-1; perhaps TRBD1 as D (6 bases). V gave up 2 bases and J gave up 5 bases, with 9 bases separating them. The germline V gene encodes CDR1 DFQATT and CDR2 SNEGSKA (reference sequence). This CDR3 spans 12 amino acids. CDR3 in amino acids: CSARNRDYGYTF. The CDR3 bases are TGCAGTGCTAGAAACAGGGATTATGGCTACACCTTC.

Only a few counts were recorded for this clonotype. V is TRBV4-3 and J is TRBJ1-5, with a tentative D call TRBD1 (5 bases). V lost 0 bases to trimming and J lost 4 bases, with 7 bases between them. The CDR3 length is 14 residues. The V gene's germline CDR1 is LGHNA and CDR2 YSLEER. The CDR3 sequence is CASSQDAGNQPQHF. CDR3 DNA sequence: TGCGCCAGCAGCCAAGATGCAGGGAATCAGCCCCAGCATTTT.

This clonotype was picked up many times. The chain employs TRBV29-1 and TRBJ1-4; D not resolved. The CDR3 contains 12 residues. V lost 4 bases to trimming and J lost 5 bases, with 8 bases between them. CDR1 and CDR2 from the germline V gene are SQVTM and ANQGSEA. The CDR3 loop reads CSVVEGNEKLFF. Written as DNA, the CDR3 is TGCAGCGTTGTTGAAGGAAATGAAAAACTGTTTTTT.

A few counts support this clonotype. One junction end does not reproduce the germline sequence, and a read error may be involved. The chain combines TRBV19 with TRBJ2-7; tentatively, D is TRBD2 (5 bases). Per the germline V gene, CDR1 is LNHDA and CDR2 is SQIVND (reference sequence). CDR3 length equals 12 residues. As DNA, the CDR3 is TGTGCCAGTAGGGGGAGACTTGAGAGGGAACACTTC. The encoded protein is CASRGRLEREHF.

This clonotype appeared many times. V is TRBV6-2 or TRBV6-3 and J is TRBJ1-1; 7 bases fit TRBD1. CDR3 length: 14 amino acids. The V segment lost 6 bases and the J segment 5 bases; nucleotides outside the gene matches: 9. CDR1 is MNHEY, CDR2 SVGEGT, per germline. In DNA, the CDR3 is TGTGCCAGCAGCTCGGGACAGTTAGTAACTGAAGCTTTCTTT. It specifies CASSSGQLVTEAFF.

This clonotype qualifies as medium-sized (0.01 to 0.1%). The chain combines TRBV15 with TRBJ1-3, with D possibly TRBD1 on 5 matching bases. From germline, CDR1 is LNHNV and CDR2 YYDKDF (reference sequence). Trimming left V 3 bases short and J 3 bases short, with 12 bases between. The CDR3 consists of 15 residues. This chain's CDR3 is CATSRTGALGNTIYF. CDR3 bases: TGTGCCACCAGCAGGACCGGGGCACTTGGAAACACCATATATTTT.

The chain carries TRBV6-1 and TRBJ1-6; a possible D gene is TRBD1 (6 bases). CDR3 length equals 13 residues. Trimming removed 2 bases from V and 7 bases from J, with 6 bases in between. The germline V gene has CDR1 MNHNS and CDR2 SASEGT. CDR3: CASSEQGNSPLHF. The CDR3 DNA follows: TGTGCCAGCAGTGAACAGGGGAATTCACCCCTCCACTTT.

In this sample, this clonotype turned up many times. The gene calls are TRBV3-1 and TRBJ1-1; TRBD1 is a possible D gene (5 bases). The V and J ends lost 4 bases and 4 bases respectively, with 13 bases between them. CDR1 is LGHDT and CDR2 is YNNKEL in the germline V gene (reference sequence). The CDR3 consists of 14 residues. As DNA, the CDR3 is TGTGCCAGCAGCCCCTCGGGGGGGAGCACTGAAGCTTTCTTT. As protein: CASSPSGGSTEAFF.

This clonotype was observed a few times. The chain links TRBV3-1 to TRBJ2-3; 10 bases fit TRBD1. The CDR3 is 13 amino acids. V gave up 8 bases and J gave up 6 bases; unmatched junction bases: 5. Germline loops: CDR1 LGHDT, CDR2 YNNKEL (reference sequence). The CDR3 DNA reads as TGTGCCAGCGGACAGGGGGAAGCGGATACGCAGTATTTT. This sequence encodes CASGQGEADTQYF.

This clonotype has just a few counts. V usage is TRBV11-2 and J usage is TRBJ2-7; 7 bases map to TRBD2. J gave up 3 bases and V 2 bases, and 7 bases lay outside the gene matches. The CDR3 has 15 amino acids. In germline, CDR1 is SGHAT, CDR2 FQNNGV. The DNA for the CDR3 is TGTGCCAGCAGCTTAATTGGCGGGGGACTCTACGAGCAGTACTTC. Amino acid sequence: CASSLIGGGLYEQYF.

This clonotype was counted at least ten times. V is TRBV6-5 and J is TRBJ2-1; TRBD1 agrees at 9 bases. CDR3 size: 16 residues. Germline lookup yields CDR1 MNHEY and CDR2 SVGAGI. V lost 2 bases to trimming and J lost 4 bases; unmatched junction nucleotides: 6. The CDR3 sequence is CASSYGRDRVYNEQFF. CDR3 nucleotide sequence: TGTGCCAGCAGTTACGGGAGGGACAGGGTTTACAATGAGCAGTTCTTC.

In this sample, this clonotype turned up many times. The gene calls are TRBV14 and TRBJ1-1; D remains ambiguous. From germline, CDR1 is SGHDN and CDR2 FVKESK. V lost 2 bases and J 5 bases, leaving 12 bases between the germline ends. The CDR3 contains 14 residues. This CDR3 is CASSQLRRRTEAFF. As DNA, the CDR3 is TGTGCCAGCAGCCAATTAAGAAGGAGGACTGAAGCTTTCTTT.

J is TRBJ2-3 and V is TRBV7-9, with 9 positions matching TRBD1. The germline V gene has CDR1 SEHNR and CDR2 FQNEAQ (reference sequence). Losses at the gene ends were 5 bases for V and 1 base for J; bases not matched to a gene: 1. This CDR3 is 14 amino acids long. The CDR3 region is CASSRQGGTDTQYF. The DNA of the CDR3 is TGTGCCAGCAGCCGACAGGGGGGCACAGATACGCAGTATTTT.

This clonotype was counted only a few times. The rearrangement joins TRBV18 to TRBJ2-1; maybe TRBD1 (6 bases). There are 13 residues in the CDR3. Trimming took off 2 bases at V and 5 bases at J, with 7 bases between the two ends. CDR1 is KGHSH and CDR2 is LQKENI in the germline V gene. CDR3 in amino acids: CASSPSGDNEQFF. The CDR3 DNA reads TGTGCCAGCTCACCATCAGGGGACAATGAGCAGTTCTTC.

In nucleotides, the CDR3 is TGTGCCAGCAGCCTCGAACCCCCTGGCGAGCAGTACTTC. This sequence encodes CASSLEPPGEQYF. This chain uses TRBV6-2 or TRBV6-3 with TRBJ2-7; no firm D call. Germline V gene data show CDR1 as MNHEY and CDR2 as SVGEGT. The CDR3 consists of 13 residues. V lost 6 bases, J lost 6 bases, and 15 bases lay in between.